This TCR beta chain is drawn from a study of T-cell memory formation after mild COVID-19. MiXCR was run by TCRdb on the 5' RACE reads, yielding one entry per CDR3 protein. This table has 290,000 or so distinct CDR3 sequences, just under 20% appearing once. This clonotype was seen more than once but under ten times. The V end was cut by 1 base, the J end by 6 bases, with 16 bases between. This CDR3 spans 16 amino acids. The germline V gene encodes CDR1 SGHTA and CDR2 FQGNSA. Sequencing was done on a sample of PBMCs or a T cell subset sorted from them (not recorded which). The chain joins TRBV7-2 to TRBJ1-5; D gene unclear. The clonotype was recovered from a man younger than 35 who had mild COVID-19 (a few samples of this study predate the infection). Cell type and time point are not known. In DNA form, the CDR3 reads TGTGCCAGCAGCTTAGTCGCAGGCCCACCCCCTCAGCCCCAGCATTTT. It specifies CASSLVAGPPPQPQHF.